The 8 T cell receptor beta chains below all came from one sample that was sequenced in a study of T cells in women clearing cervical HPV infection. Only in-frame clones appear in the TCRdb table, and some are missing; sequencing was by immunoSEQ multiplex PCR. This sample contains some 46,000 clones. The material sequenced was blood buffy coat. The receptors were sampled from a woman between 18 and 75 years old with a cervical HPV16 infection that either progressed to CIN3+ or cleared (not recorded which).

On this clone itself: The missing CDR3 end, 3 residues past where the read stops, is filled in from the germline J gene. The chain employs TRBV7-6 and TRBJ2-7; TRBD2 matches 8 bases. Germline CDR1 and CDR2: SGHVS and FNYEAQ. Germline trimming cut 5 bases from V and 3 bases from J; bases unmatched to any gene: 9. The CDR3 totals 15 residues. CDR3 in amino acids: CASSHPAGDYYEQYF. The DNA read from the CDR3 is TGTGCCAGCAGCCACCCAGCGGGAGACTACTACGAG.

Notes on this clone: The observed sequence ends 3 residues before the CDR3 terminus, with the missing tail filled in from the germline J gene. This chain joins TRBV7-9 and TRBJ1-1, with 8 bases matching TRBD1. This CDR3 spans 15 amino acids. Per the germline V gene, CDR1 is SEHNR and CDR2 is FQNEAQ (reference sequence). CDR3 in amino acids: CASSWGDDRGLGAFF. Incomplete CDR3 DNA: TGTGCCAGCAGCTGGGGCGACGACAGGGGACTCGGA.

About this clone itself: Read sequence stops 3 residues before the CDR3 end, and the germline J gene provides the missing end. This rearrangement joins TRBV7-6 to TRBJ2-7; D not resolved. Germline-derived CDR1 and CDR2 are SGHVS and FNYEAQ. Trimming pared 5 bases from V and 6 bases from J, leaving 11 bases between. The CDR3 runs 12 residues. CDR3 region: CASSHRAVEQYF. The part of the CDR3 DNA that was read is TGTGCCAGCAGCCACCGAGCCGTCGAG.

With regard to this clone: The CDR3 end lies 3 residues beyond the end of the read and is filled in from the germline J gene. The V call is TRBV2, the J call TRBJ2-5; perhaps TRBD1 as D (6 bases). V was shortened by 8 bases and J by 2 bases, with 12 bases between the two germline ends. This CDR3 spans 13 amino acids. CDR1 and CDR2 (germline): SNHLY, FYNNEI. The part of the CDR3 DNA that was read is TGTGCCAGCCCCGGGACACTACAAGAGACC. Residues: CASPGTLQET. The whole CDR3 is CASPGTLQETQYF.

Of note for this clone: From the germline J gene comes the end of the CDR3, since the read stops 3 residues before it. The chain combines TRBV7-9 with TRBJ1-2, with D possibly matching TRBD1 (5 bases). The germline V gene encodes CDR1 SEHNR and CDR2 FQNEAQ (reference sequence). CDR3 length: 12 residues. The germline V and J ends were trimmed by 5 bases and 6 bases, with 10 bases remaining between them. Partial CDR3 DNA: TGTGCCAGCAGCCTGCCCAGGGATGGC. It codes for CASSLPRDG. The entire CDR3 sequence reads CASSLPRDGYTF. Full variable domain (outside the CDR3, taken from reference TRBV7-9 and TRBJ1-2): DTGVSQNPRHKITKRGQNVTFRCDPISEHNRLYWYRQTLGQGPEFLTYFQNEAQLEKSRLLSDRFSAERPKGSFSTLEIQRTEQGDSAMYLCASSLPRDGYTFGSGTRLTVV.

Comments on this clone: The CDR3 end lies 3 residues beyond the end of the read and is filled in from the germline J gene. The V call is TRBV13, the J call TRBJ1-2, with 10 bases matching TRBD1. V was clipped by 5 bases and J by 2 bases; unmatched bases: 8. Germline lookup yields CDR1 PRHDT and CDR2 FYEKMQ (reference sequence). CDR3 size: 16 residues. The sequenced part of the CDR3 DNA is TGTGCCAGCAGCCTCGACCGACAGGGGGCGAACTATGGC. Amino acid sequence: CASSLDRQGANYG. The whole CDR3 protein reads CASSLDRQGANYGYTF.

The DNA read from the CDR3 is TGCGCCAGCAGCAGAGGGGCAGGGGGCCGAGAGACC. Encoded protein: CASSRGAGGRET. The whole CDR3 sequence is CASSRGAGGRETQYF. The gene calls are TRBV5-1 and TRBJ2-5; 8 bases map to TRBD1. Read coverage stops 3 residues before the CDR3 terminus; the germline J gene supplies the remainder. There are 15 residues in the CDR3. Germline V gene lookup returns CDR1 SGHRS and CDR2 YFSETQ. V was pared by 4 bases and J by 4 bases, with 9 bases of the junction left unmatched. Looking up the rest from reference TRBV5-1 and TRBJ2-5 gives the full variable domain: KAGVTQTPRYLIKTRGQQVTLSCSPISGHRSVSWYQQTPGQGLQFLFEYFSETQRNKGNFPGRFSGRQFSNSRSEMNVSTLELGDSALYLCASSRGAGGRETQYFGPGTRLLVL.

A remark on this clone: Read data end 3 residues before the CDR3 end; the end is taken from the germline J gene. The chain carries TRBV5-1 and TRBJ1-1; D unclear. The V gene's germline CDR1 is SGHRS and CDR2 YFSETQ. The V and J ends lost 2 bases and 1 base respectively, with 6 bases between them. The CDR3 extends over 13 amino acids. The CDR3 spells CASSFAGNTEAFF. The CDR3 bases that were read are TGCGCCAGCAGCTTCGCAGGGAACACTGAA.